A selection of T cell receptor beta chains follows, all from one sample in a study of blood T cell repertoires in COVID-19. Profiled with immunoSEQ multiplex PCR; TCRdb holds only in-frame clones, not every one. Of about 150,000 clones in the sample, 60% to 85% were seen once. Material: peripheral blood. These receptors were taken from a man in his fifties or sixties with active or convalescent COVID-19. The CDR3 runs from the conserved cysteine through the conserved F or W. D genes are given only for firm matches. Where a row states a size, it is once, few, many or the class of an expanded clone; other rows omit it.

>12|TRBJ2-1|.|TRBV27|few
TGTGCCAGCAGTTTCCCGGGATATGCCCCTCTCTTC
CASSFPGYAPLF
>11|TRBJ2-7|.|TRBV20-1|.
TGCAGTGCTACTCGCTCCTACGAGCAGTACTTC
CSATRSYEQYF
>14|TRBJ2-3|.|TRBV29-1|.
TGCAGCGTTGAAGGGCGGGATTACCCAGATACGCAGTATTTT
CSVEGRDYPDTQYF
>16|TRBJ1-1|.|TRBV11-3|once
TGTGCCAGCAGCCCGCCGGAGGGACCGAAAAACACTGAAGCTTTCTTT
CASSPPEGPKNTEAFF
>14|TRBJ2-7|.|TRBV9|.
TGTGCCAGCAGCGTACAGGGCGCCGAAGACGAGCAGTACTTC
CASSVQGAEDEQYF
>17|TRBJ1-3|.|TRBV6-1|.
TGTGCCAGCAGTGAAAATAGTGCAGGCCAAGCTGGAAACACCATATATTTT
CASSENSAGQAGNTIYF
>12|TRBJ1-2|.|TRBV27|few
TGTGCCAGCCATGGACTTTTATATGGCTACACCTTC
CASHGLLYGYTF
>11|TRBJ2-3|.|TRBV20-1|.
TGCAGTGCTACGCTAGGTGATACGCAGTATTTT
CSATLGDTQYF
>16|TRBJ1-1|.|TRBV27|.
TGTGCCAGCAGTTCAGAAGGATGGAGAGGGAACACTGAAGCTTTCTTT
CASSSEGWRGNTEAFF
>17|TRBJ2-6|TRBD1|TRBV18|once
TGTGCCAGCTCACCACGGGCGACAGGGTCCGGGGCCAACGTCCTGACTTTC
CASSPRATGSGANVLTF
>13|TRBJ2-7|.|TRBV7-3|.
TGTGCCAGCAGCCGCGAAGGGGGATACGAGCAGTACTTC
CASSREGGYEQYF
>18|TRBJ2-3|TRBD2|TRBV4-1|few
TGCGCCAGCAGCCAAACTCGGACTAGCGGGCTTAGCACAGATACGCAGTATTTT
CASSQTRTSGLSTDTQYF
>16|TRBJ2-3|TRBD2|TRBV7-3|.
TGTGCCAGCAGCGCCGGGACTAGCGGCAACTCAGATACGCAGTATTTT
CASSAGTSGNSDTQYF
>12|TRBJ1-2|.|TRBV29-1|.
TGCAGCGTGGGAGGGGCGGGCCTCCGCTACACCTTC
CSVGGAGLRYTF
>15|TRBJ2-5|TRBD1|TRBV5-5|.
TGTGCCAGCAGCGCCCCCACAGGGGTCCAAGAGACCCAGTACTTC
CASSAPTGVQETQYF
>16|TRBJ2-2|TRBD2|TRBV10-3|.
TGTGCCATCAGAGGACTAGCGGGAGAGAACACCGGGGAGCTGTTTTTT
CAIRGLAGENTGELFF
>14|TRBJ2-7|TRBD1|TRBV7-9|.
TGTGCCAGCAGCCCACCCGGGACAGACTACGAGCAGTACTTC
CASSPPGTDYEQYF
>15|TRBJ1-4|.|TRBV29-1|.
TGCAGCGTTGCCAGGGAGGCTCCCAATGTTGAAAAACTGTTTTTT
CSVAREAPNVEKLFF
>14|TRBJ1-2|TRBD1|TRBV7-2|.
TGTGCCAGCAGCTTCCGACAGGGCCTCTCTGGCTACACCTTC
CASSFRQGLSGYTF
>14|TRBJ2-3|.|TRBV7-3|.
TGTGCCAGCAGCTCCACCCAGGGTGGAGATACGCAGTATTTT
CASSSTQGGDTQYF
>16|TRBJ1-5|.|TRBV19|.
TGTGCCAGTAGTATATACTCTGCGGGGAGCAATCAGCCCCAGCATTTT
CASSIYSAGSNQPQHF
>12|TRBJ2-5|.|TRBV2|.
TGTGCCAGCAGTGAAGGGGTAGGAGTCCAGTACTTC
CASSEGVGVQYF
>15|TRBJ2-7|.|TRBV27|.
TGTGCCAGCAGTTTTAAGGCTAGCCCCCTCTACGAGCAGTACTTC
CASSFKASPLYEQYF
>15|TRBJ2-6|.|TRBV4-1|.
TGCGCCAGCAGCCTCTATGTCTCTGGGGCCAACGTCCTGACTTTC
CASSLYVSGANVLTF
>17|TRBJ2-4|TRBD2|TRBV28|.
TGTGCCAGCCTATCCCCGGGACTAGCGGGGTCTAAGAACATTCAGTACTTC
CASLSPGLAGSKNIQYF
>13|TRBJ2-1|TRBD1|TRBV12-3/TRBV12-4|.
TGTGCCAGCAGTTTCCCTGGGACAGGGGGTACGTTCTTC
CASSFPGTGGTFF
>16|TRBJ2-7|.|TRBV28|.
TGTGCCAGCAGTTTCAGTAGGGAGAGGATAACCTACGAGCAGTACTTC
CASSFSRERITYEQYF
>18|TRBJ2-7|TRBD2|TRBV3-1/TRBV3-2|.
TGTGCCAGCAGCCCCGCCCTTAGCGGGACTAGCGGGAGTTGGGAGCAGTACTTC
CASSPALSGTSGSWEQYF
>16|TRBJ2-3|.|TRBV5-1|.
TGCGCCAGCAGCTTGGCCGAGGCGGGACTGATAGATACGCAGTATTTT
CASSLAEAGLIDTQYF
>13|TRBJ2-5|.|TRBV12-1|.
TGTGCCAGCAGCTTTGTCAGGGAAGAGACCCAGTACTTC
CASSFVREETQYF
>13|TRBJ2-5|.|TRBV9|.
TGTGCCAGCAGCGTAGGGCAGGGGGGGACCCAGTACTTC
CASSVGQGGTQYF
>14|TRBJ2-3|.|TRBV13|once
TGTGCCAGCAGCTTAAGGCTAGCGAGGGGCACGCAGTATTTT
CASSLRLARGTQYF
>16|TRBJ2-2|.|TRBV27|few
TGTGCCAGCAGTCCACCGGGACTGGCGGGTCGCGGGGAGCTGTTTTTT
CASSPPGLAGRGELFF
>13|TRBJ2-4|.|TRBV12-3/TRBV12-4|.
TGTGCCAGCAGGCGAACAGGGGGGGACATTCAGTACTTC
CASRRTGGDIQYF
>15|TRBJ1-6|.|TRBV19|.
TGTGCCAGTAGTATCAAGGACAGCTATAATTCACCCCTCCACTTT
CASSIKDSYNSPLHF
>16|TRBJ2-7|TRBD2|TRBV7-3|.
TGTGCCAGCAGCTTAAAGGGTGGGACTAGCGATTACGAGCAGTACTTC
CASSLKGGTSDYEQYF